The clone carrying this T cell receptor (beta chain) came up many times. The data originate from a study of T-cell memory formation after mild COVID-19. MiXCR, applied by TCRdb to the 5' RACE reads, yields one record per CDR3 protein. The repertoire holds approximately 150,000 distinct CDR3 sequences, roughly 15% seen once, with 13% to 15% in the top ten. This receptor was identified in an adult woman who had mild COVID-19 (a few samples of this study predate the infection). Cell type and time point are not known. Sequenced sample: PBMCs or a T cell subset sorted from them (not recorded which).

In DNA form, the CDR3 reads TGTGCCAGCAGCAAGACTAGCGGGGAAGTTAACACCGGGGAGCTGTTTTTT. Translation gives CASSKTSGEVNTGELFF. This chain joins TRBV5-6 and TRBJ2-2, with TRBD2 matching over 11 bases. The germline CDR1 and CDR2 sequences are SGHDT and YYEEEE. The CDR3 has 17 amino acids. V gave up 4 bases and J gave up 2 bases; unmatched junction bases: 7.